The 20 T cell receptor beta chains presented below share a single source sample, sequenced in a study of blood T cell repertoires in COVID-19 (dated by TCRdb to between 2020 and 2021). Library preparation used the immunoSEQ multiplex PCR assay. TCRdb took over this immuneACCESS table, retaining in-frame rearrangements with V and J assigned. Such tables are incomplete; in checked studies, under half of the missing clones stem from an unresolved V gene, and the remainder is unexplained. Here the sample has under 60,000 clones; 70% to 85% occur a single time. About 25% of the sample goes to the ten largest clones. The specimen was peripheral blood. The source of these receptors is a man in his 70s with acute or convalescent COVID-19.

This sequence joins TRBV10-3 and TRBJ1-2; possibly TRBD1 for D (5 bases). V lost 5 bases and J 2 bases, leaving 9 bases between the germline ends. CDR1 ENHRY and CDR2 SYGVKD come from the germline V gene. The CDR3 runs 13 residues. CDR3 bases: TGTGCCATCAGTTCCGGGGGGAACTATGGCTACACCTTC. Translation gives CAISSGGNYGYTF.

The chain is built from TRBV13 and TRBJ2-1, with 11 bases matching TRBD2. The CDR3 is 20 residues long. Germline CDR1 is PRHDT and CDR2 is FYEKMQ (reference sequence). Losses at the gene ends were 5 bases for V and 5 bases for J; bases not matched to a gene: 20. The CDR3 DNA reads as TGTGCCAGCAGCCCGGTGGGGGTAGCGGGGGGGCCTCCCCTCCACAATGAGCAGTTCTTC. This sequence encodes CASSPVGVAGGPPLHNEQFF. Variable domain in full (rest from reference TRBV13 and TRBJ2-1): AAGVIQSPRHLIKEKRETATLKCYPIPRHDTVYWYQQGPGQDPQFLISFYEKMQSDKGSIPDRFSAQQFSDYHSELNMSSLELGDSALYFCASSPVGVAGGPPLHNEQFFGPGTRLTVL.

The V and J genes are TRBV20-1 and TRBJ2-7; TRBD2 might be the D (6 bases). The CDR3 runs 13 residues. Per germline, CDR1 DFQATT and CDR2 SNEGSKA (reference sequence). Trimming cost V 3 bases and J 5 bases, with 14 bases left between them. The DNA for the CDR3 is TGCAGTGCTAGTGACGGAGGGACCCACGAGCAGTACTTC. Residues: CSASDGGTHEQYF.

This chain joins TRBV5-1 and TRBJ2-3, with D maybe TRBD2 (5 bases). In germline, CDR1 is SGHRS, CDR2 YFSETQ. The CDR3 consists of 13 residues. Trimming pared 1 base from V and 6 bases from J, leaving 9 bases between. This chain's CDR3 is CASSLFRGDTQYF. CDR3 bases: TGCGCCAGCAGCTTGTTTCGCGGGGATACGCAGTATTTT.

The CDR3 DNA is TGTGCCAGTAGTATCGGCACCGAGGAGCCCCAGCATTTT. This gives the protein CASSIGTEEPQHF. The genes are TRBV19 and TRBJ1-5, with D unresolved. This CDR3 has 13 residues. Germline values: CDR1 LNHDA, CDR2 SQIVND (reference sequence). V was trimmed by 3 bases and J by 8 bases, leaving 11 bases between them.

The chain has TRBV9 and TRBJ2-2, with D hard to call. CDR3 length equals 14 residues. In germline, CDR1 is SGDLS, CDR2 YYNGEE. V was trimmed by 1 base and J by 7 bases, leaving 11 bases between them. The CDR3 reads CASSVLGRGGELFF. The CDR3 DNA reads as TGTGCCAGCAGCGTACTCGGCAGAGGCGGGGAGCTGTTTTTT.

The rearrangement uses TRBV10-3 and TRBJ1-6; TRBD1 is a possible D gene (5 bases). The CDR3 sequence is 12 residues long. V was clipped by 7 bases and J by 8 bases, with 9 bases between them. The germline CDR1 and CDR2 sequences are ENHRY and SYGVKD. CDR3 protein: CAIKTEYSPLHF. CDR3 nucleotides: TGTGCCATCAAGACAGAATATTCACCCCTCCACTTT.

This clone occurred a few times. The chain is built from TRBV4-2 and TRBJ2-2, with TRBD2 matching 9 bases. Trimming cost V 4 bases and J 3 bases; bases outside gene matches: 9. The germline CDR1 and CDR2 sequences are LGHNA and YNFKEQ. This CDR3 is 17 amino acids long. CDR3 sequence reads: CASSRAGSGGHTGELFF. The DNA of the CDR3 is TGTGCCAGCAGCCGAGCGGGTAGCGGGGGACACACCGGGGAGCTGTTTTTT.

The chain combines TRBV6-2 or TRBV6-3 with TRBJ2-3; 9 nucleotides agree with TRBD2. This CDR3 comprises 19 residues. CDR1 and CDR2 (germline): MNHEY, SVGEGT. J lost 5 bases, V lost 5 bases, and 20 bases had no gene match. The DNA for the CDR3 is TGTGCCAGCAGTCCGATTCCAAGGGGTTCGAGCGGGAGGCAAGATACGCAGTATTTT. It yields the protein CASSPIPRGSSGRQDTQYF.

J is TRBJ2-2 and V is TRBV30, with 7 bases fitting TRBD2. The junction had 4 bases not matched to a gene; V was cut back by 2 bases and J by 4 bases. This CDR3 spans 14 amino acids. Germline lookup yields CDR1 GTSNPN and CDR2 SVGIG (reference sequence). This chain's CDR3 is CAWSRTRGTGELFF. In nucleotides, the CDR3 is TGTGCCTGGAGTAGGACTAGGGGCACCGGGGAGCTGTTTTTT.

The table lists this clone with a few counts. CDR3 DNA sequence: TGTGCCAGCAGCGGGGGACTAGTGGAAGAGACCCAGTACTTC. Translated, it gives CASSGGLVEETQYF. The chain is built from TRBV5-4 and TRBJ2-5; 8 bases map to TRBD2. V lost 4 bases, J lost 3 bases, and 5 bases stayed unmatched. CDR1 is SGHNT, CDR2 YYREEE, per germline (reference sequence). CDR3 size: 14 residues.

The rearrangement uses TRBV2 and TRBJ1-2; 9 positions match TRBD1. The CDR3 loop spans 14 amino acids. CDR1 is SNHLY, CDR2 FYNNEI, per germline. Trimming took 3 bases from V and 4 from J; bases not matched to a gene: 3. CDR3 bases: TGTGCCAGCAGTGATTGGGACAGGGCCTATGGCTACACCTTC. It yields the protein CASSDWDRAYGYTF.

The CDR3 nucleotides are TGTGCCTGGACCCAGGGATTTGACACTGAAGCTTTCTTT. It is translated as CAWTQGFDTEAFF. The V call is TRBV30, the J call TRBJ1-1, with D possibly matching TRBD1 (5 bases). V lost 4 bases and J 3 bases, leaving 12 bases between the germline ends. The germline V gene has CDR1 GTSNPN and CDR2 SVGIG (reference sequence). CDR3 length: 13 residues.

This clone was recorded a few times. V and J are TRBV30 and TRBJ2-3, with 9 bases matching TRBD2. This CDR3 is 14 amino acids long. CDR1 and CDR2 (germline): GTSNPN, SVGIG (reference sequence). Unmatched junction bases numbered 7, after V lost 4 bases and J lost 5 bases. The CDR3 loop reads CAWTGGLAVDTQYF. CDR3 bases: TGTGCCTGGACGGGGGGACTAGCAGTAGATACGCAGTATTTT. Using reference TRBV30 and TRBJ2-3 for the parts outside the CDR3, the full variable domain is SQTIHQWPATLVQPVGSPLSLECTVEGTSNPNLYWYRQAAGRGLQLLFYSVGIGQISSEVPQNLSASRPQDRQFILSSKKLLLSDSGFYLCAWTGGLAVDTQYFGPGTRLTVL.

The rearrangement uses TRBV27 and TRBJ1-5, with 7 nucleotides matching TRBD1. Unmatched junction bases numbered 5, after V lost 3 bases and J lost 6 bases. Germline values: CDR1 MNHEY, CDR2 SMNVEV (reference sequence). This CDR3 is built from 14 residues. The CDR3 DNA sequence: TGTGCCAGCAGTTTGGACAGGAGGGGTCAGCCCCAGCATTTT. This sequence encodes CASSLDRRGQPQHF.

This clone came up once. V gene TRBV29-1 combines with J gene TRBJ2-1; 10 bases align to TRBD1. The CDR3 runs 12 residues. The J segment lost 7 bases and the V segment lost 6 bases, leaving 3 bases of the junction unmatched. From germline, CDR1 is SQVTM and CDR2 ANQGSEA. The CDR3 DNA follows: TGCAGCGTAGACAGGGGGCTGAATGAGCAGTTCTTC. It specifies CSVDRGLNEQFF.

The chain uses TRBV6-5 and TRBJ2-5; TRBD2 agrees at 9 bases. The CDR3 loop spans 15 amino acids. Trimming at V came to 7 bases and at J to 5 bases, leaving 11 bases not matched to a gene. CDR1 and CDR2 (germline): MNHEY, SVGAGI. The CDR3 spells CASTSIAGVSETQYF. CDR3 nucleotides: TGTGCCAGCACATCTATAGCGGGGGTTAGTGAGACCCAGTACTTC.

The rearrangement joins TRBV6-5 to TRBJ2-2; no clear D gene. V was shortened by 10 bases and J by 2 bases, with 14 bases between the two germline ends. Germline assignment: CDR1 MNHEY and CDR2 SVGAGI. This CDR3 contains 14 residues. As DNA, the CDR3 is TGTGCCATCAAGAGTTCTAGAAACACCGGGGAGCTGTTTTTT. It codes for CAIKSSRNTGELFF.

The V gene is TRBV5-1, the J gene TRBJ2-3, with D unresolved. CDR3 size: 14 residues. Per the germline V gene, CDR1 is SGHRS and CDR2 is YFSETQ. V was cut by 1 base and J by 2 bases, with 8 bases left in between. The CDR3 region has the DNA TGCGCCAGCAGCTTGACAGCTAACACAGATACGCAGTATTTT. Amino acids: CASSLTANTDTQYF.

This clone was found once. This chain connects TRBV12-3 or TRBV12-4 to TRBJ1-2; 8 nucleotides line up with TRBD1. This CDR3 has 13 residues. The V gene end was trimmed by 5 bases and the J gene end by 4 bases; junction bases not matched to a gene: 3. The CDR3 nucleotides are TGTGCCAGCAGTCCAGGGGGCGGCTATGGCTACACCTTC. Amino acids: CASSPGGGYGYTF.